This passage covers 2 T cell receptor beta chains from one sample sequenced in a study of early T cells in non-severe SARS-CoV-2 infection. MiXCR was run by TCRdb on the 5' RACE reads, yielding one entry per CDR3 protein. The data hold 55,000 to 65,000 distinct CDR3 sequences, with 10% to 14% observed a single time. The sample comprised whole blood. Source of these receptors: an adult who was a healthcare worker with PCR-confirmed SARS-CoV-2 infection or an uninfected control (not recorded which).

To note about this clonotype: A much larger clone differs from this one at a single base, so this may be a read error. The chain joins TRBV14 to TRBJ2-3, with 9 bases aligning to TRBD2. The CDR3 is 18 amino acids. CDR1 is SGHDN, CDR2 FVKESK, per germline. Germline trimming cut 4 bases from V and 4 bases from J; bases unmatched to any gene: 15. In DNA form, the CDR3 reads TGTGCCAGCAGCCGAGATCGAGCGGGGGGCCTGCTTGCAGATACGCAGTATTTT. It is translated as CASSRDRAGGLLADTQYF.

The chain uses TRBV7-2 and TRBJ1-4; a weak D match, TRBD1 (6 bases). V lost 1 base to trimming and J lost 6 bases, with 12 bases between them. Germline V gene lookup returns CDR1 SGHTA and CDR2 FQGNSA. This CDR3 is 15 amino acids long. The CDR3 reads CASSLDRGRDEKLFF. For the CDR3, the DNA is TGTGCCAGCAGCTTAGACCGGGGGCGCGATGAAAAACTGTTTTTT.